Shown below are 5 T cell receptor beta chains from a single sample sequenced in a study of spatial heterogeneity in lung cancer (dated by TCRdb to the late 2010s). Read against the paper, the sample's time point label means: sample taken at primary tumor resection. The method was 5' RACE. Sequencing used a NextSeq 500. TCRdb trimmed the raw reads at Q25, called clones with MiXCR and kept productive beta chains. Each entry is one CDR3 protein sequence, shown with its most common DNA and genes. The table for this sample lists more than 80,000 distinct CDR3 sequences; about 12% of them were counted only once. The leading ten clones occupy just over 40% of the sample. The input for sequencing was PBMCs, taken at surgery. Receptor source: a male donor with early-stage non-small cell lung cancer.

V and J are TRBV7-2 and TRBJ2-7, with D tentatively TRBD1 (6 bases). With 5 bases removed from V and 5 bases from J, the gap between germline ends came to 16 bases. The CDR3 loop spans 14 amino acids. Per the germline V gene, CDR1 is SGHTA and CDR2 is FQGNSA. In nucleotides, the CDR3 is TGTGCCAGCAGCCTAGTGGGGGCAGGTAACGAGCAGTACTTC. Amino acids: CASSLVGAGNEQYF.

The CDR3 DNA reads as TGTGCCAGCTCCCCAGCGCACTCCTACGAGCAGTACTTC. Amino acids: CASSPAHSYEQYF. The chain combines TRBV18 with TRBJ2-7, with D uncertain. V was cut by 6 bases and J by 0 bases, with 9 bases left in between. This CDR3 is built from 13 residues. CDR1 KGHSH and CDR2 LQKENI come from the germline V gene.

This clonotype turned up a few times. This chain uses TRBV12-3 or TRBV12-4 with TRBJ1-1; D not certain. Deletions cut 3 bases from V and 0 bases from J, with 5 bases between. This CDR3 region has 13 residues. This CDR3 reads CASSFPMNTEAFF. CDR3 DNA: TGTGCCAGCAGTTTCCCAATGAACACTGAAGCTTTCTTT.

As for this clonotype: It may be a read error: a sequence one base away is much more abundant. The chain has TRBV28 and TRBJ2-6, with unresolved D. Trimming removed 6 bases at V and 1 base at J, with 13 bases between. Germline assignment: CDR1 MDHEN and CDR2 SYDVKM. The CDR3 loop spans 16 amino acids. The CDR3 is CASRWSVPSGANVLTF. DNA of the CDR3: TGTGCCAGCAGGTGGTCAGTCCCATCTGGGGCCAACGTCCTGACTTTC.

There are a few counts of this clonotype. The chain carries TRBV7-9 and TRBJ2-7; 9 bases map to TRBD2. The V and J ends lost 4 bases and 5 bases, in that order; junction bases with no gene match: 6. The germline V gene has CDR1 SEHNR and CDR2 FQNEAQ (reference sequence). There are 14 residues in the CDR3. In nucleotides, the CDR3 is TGTGCCAGCAGCTCGCCGGGACTAGCCAACGAGCAGTACTTC. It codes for CASSSPGLANEQYF.